The 5 T cell receptor beta chains listed next were all sequenced from one sample in a study of blood T cell repertoires in COVID-19. TCRdb's table, derived via immunoSEQ multiplex PCR, lists solely in-frame clones and lacks some. Here the sample spans approximately 220,000 clones, 80% to 90% being singletons. The source material was PBMCs or T cells enriched from blood (not recorded which). These receptors were collected from a woman aged 40 to 50 who had been exposed to COVID-19.

The V gene is TRBV10-3, the J gene TRBJ2-7; 8 nucleotides align to TRBD1. Germline V gives CDR1 ENHRY, CDR2 SYGVKD. The CDR3 spans 15 residues. The trim removed 3 bases at V and 3 bases at J, leaving 7 bases unmatched. The CDR3 protein is CAISDGRTGNYEQYF. The DNA of the CDR3 is TGTGCCATCAGTGATGGGAGGACAGGGAACTACGAGCAGTACTTC.

The J gene is TRBJ2-5, the V gene TRBV5-1; 12 bases match TRBD2. V dropped 4 bases and J dropped 2; count of bases not matched to a gene: 9. CDR3 length equals 17 residues. Germline loops: CDR1 SGHRS, CDR2 YFSETQ. The CDR3 reads CASSDQPGLAGQETQYF. The CDR3, as DNA: TGCGCCAGCAGCGACCAACCGGGACTAGCGGGTCAAGAGACCCAGTACTTC.

This clone was picked up a small number of times. The chain recombines TRBV5-4 with TRBJ1-2; TRBD1 matches at 7 bases. CDR3 length: 14 residues. The germline CDR1 and CDR2 sequences are SGHNT and YYREEE (reference sequence). The junction had 8 bases not matched to a gene; V was cut back by 4 bases and J by 5 bases. This CDR3 is CASSPQGERYGYTF. CDR3 nucleotides: TGTGCCAGCAGCCCGCAGGGGGAGAGGTATGGCTACACCTTC.

This sequence joins TRBV2 and TRBJ2-1; TRBD2 matches at 15 bases. The CDR3 sequence is 16 residues long. CDR1 SNHLY and CDR2 FYNNEI come from the germline V gene. V was clipped by 6 bases and J by 10 bases; unmatched bases: 10. The CDR3 loop is CASRLSGTSGGTEQFF. The CDR3, as DNA: TGTGCCAGCAGGCTTTCCGGGACTAGCGGGGGGACGGAGCAGTTCTTC.

The CDR3 coding sequence is TGCGCCAGCAGCTTGAAGGGGACAGATATTTACAATGAGCAGTTCTTC. Its translation: CASSLKGTDIYNEQFF. The rearrangement links TRBV5-1 to TRBJ2-1; 7 bases are shared with TRBD1. The CDR3 has 16 residues. Germline V gene sequence: CDR1 SGHRS, CDR2 YFSETQ. After removal of 1 base from V and 4 bases from J, the junction contained 8 bases not matched to a gene.